This TCR beta chain was recorded in a study of blood T cell repertoires in COVID-19. Germline V gene data show CDR1 as LNHDA and CDR2 as SQIVND (reference sequence). The CDR3 runs to 14 residues. V gave up 8 bases and J gave up 6 bases, with 19 bases separating them. TCRdb's table, derived via immunoSEQ multiplex PCR, lists solely in-frame clones and lacks some. The sample comprises fewer than 90,000 clones, approximately 71% of which are singletons, and around 4.4% rests with the top ten. The sample was peripheral blood. The rearrangement joins TRBV19 to TRBJ1-1; weak D call: TRBD1 (6 bases). The sequence derives from a woman aged 45-60 years with acute or convalescent COVID-19. CDR3 bases: TGTGCCAGTGGCCCAGGGGCCCCTTGGTCTGAAGCTTTCTTT. It specifies CASGPGAPWSEAFF.